This T cell receptor (beta chain) was sequenced for a study of T-cell memory formation after mild COVID-19. TCRdb itself ran the 5' RACE reads through MiXCR, one entry per CDR3 protein. Of about 470,000 distinct CDR3 sequences listed, roughly 23% were seen once; the top ten hold around 13%. Trimming shortened V by 2 bases and J by 2 bases, and 8 bases separated the two germline ends. CDR1 is KGHDR and CDR2 is SFDVKD in the germline V gene. This CDR3 contains 14 residues. The specimen sequenced was PBMCs or a T cell subset sorted from them (not recorded which). The V and J genes are TRBV24-1 and TRBJ1-2; D remains ambiguous. The receptor comes from an adult woman who had mild COVID-19 (a few samples of this study predate the infection). Cell type and time point are not known. The CDR3 DNA is TGTGCCACCAGTGATTCCTCAGGAAACTATGGCTACACCTTC. Encoded protein: CATSDSSGNYGYTF.